This TCR beta chain was found in a study of early T cells in non-severe SARS-CoV-2 infection. One entry per CDR3 protein results from TCRdb running MiXCR on the 5' RACE reads. Found here are tens of thousands of distinct CDR3 sequences, approximately 9.9% of them singletons; the top ten hold less than 15%. This clonotype was observed many times. CDR1 and CDR2 (germline): DFQATT, SNEGSKA (reference sequence). Trimming removed 3 bases from V and 6 bases from J; junction bases left unmatched: 8. The CDR3 contains 14 residues. The specimen was whole blood. The chain employs TRBV20-1 and TRBJ2-7; 10 bases map to TRBD1. The clonotype originates from an adult who was a healthcare worker with PCR-confirmed SARS-CoV-2 infection or an uninfected control (not recorded which). CDR3: CSASPWTGGSEQYF. The CDR3 DNA reads as TGCAGTGCTAGCCCATGGACAGGGGGAAGCGAGCAGTACTTC.